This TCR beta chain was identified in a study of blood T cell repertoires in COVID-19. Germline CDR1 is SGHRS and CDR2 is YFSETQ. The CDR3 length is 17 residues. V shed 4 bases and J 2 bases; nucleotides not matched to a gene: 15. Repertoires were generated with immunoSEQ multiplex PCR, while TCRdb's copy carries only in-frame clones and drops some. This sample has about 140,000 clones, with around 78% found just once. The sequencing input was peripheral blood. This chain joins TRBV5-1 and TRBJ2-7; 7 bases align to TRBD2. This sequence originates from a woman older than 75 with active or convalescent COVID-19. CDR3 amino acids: CASSPRWEGQVTYEQYF. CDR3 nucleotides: TGCGCCAGCAGCCCCCGGTGGGAGGGCCAAGTCACCTACGAGCAGTACTTC. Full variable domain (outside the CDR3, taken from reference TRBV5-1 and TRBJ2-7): KAGVTQTPRYLIKTRGQQVTLSCSPISGHRSVSWYQQTPGQGLQFLFEYFSETQRNKGNFPGRFSGRQFSNSRSEMNVSTLELGDSALYLCASSPRWEGQVTYEQYFGPGTRLTVT.